The 2 T cell receptor beta chains below were found in one sample sequenced in a study of blood T cell repertoires in COVID-19. Using immunoSEQ multiplex PCR, the repertoire was profiled, and TCRdb retains in-frame clones only, with some absent. Here the sample spans 150,000 to 200,000 clones, roughly 84% being singletons. Sample: PBMCs or T cells enriched from blood (not recorded which). The receptors here all came from a woman in her fifties or sixties who had recovered from COVID-19.

The chain carries TRBV2 and TRBJ2-7; 9 bases align to TRBD2. This CDR3 has 16 amino acids. Losses at the gene ends were 4 bases for V and 5 bases for J; bases not matched to a gene: 12. CDR1 SNHLY and CDR2 FYNNEI come from the germline V gene. CDR3 DNA: TGTGCCAGCAGTGGGGCTCGGTTAGCGGGGGTCCACGAGCAGTACTTC. Translation gives CASSGARLAGVHEQYF. Full variable domain (outside the CDR3, taken from reference TRBV2 and TRBJ2-7): EPEVTQTPSHQVTQMGQEVILRCVPISNHLYFYWYRQILGQKVEFLVSFYNNEISEKSEIFDDQFSVERPDGSNFTLKIRSTKLEDSAMYFCASSGARLAGVHEQYFGPGTRLTVT.

The rearrangement joins TRBV2 to TRBJ2-3; 8 bases line up with TRBD2. Germline-derived CDR1 and CDR2 are SNHLY and FYNNEI. This CDR3 is built from 13 residues. The V and J ends lost 6 bases and 1 base, in that order; junction bases with no gene match: 0. The CDR3 nucleotides are TGTGCCAGCAGGACTAGCGGCACAGATACGCAGTATTTT. It yields the protein CASRTSGTDTQYF.